These 7 T cell receptor beta chains were sequenced from one sample in a study of human T cells and chemical hapten exposure. Sample time point: pre-sensitization, week 0. Treatment reported: therapeutic diphenylcyclopropenone sensitization with weekly scalp DPC. It was from unfractionated whole blood that total RNA was extracted. MiXCR, applied by TCRdb to the RACE reads, yields one record per CDR3 protein. The sample has tens of thousands of distinct CDR3 sequences; around 12% are singletons. Material: whole blood, obtained in connection with sensitization to the hapten diphenylcyclopropenone (DPC). The receptors originated from a woman aged 40 to 50 with alopecia areata. Some clones in this sample may be carry-over from other donors' samples.

There are a few counts of this clonotype. V usage is TRBV7-3 and J usage is TRBJ2-2; D ambiguous. The CDR3 contains 12 residues. V was clipped by 6 bases and J by 1 base, with 3 bases between them. Germline V gene data show CDR1 as SGHTA and CDR2 as FQGTGA. CDR3 sequence: CASRMNTGELFF. CDR3 DNA: TGTGCCAGCAGGATGAACACCGGGGAGCTGTTTTTT.

This clonotype was counted ten times or more. The genes are TRBV28 and TRBJ1-1; the D gene is possibly TRBD1 (5 bases). The germline gives CDR1 MDHEN, CDR2 SYDVKM. Trimming removed 7 bases at V and 5 bases at J, with 11 bases between. The CDR3 consists of 12 residues. CDR3 sequence: CASTLGVTEAFF. The CDR3 coding sequence is TGTGCCAGCACCCTGGGGGTTACTGAAGCTTTCTTT.

The sample holds many counts of this clonotype. The chain recombines TRBV27 with TRBJ2-1, with 10 positions matching TRBD2. CDR3 length: 15 residues. V shed 0 bases and J 9 bases; nucleotides not matched to a gene: 5. The germline V gene encodes CDR1 MNHEY and CDR2 SMNVEV (reference sequence). CDR3 protein: CASSLSLAGGPEQFF. Written as DNA, the CDR3 is TGTGCCAGCAGTTTATCCTTAGCGGGAGGTCCTGAGCAGTTCTTC.

The chain joins TRBV5-1 to TRBJ2-1; 11 bases are shared with TRBD1. With V trimmed by 4 bases and J by 7 bases, 4 bases remained unmatched. The germline gives CDR1 SGHRS, CDR2 YFSETQ. The CDR3 spans 14 residues. The CDR3 spells CASSLGQGVNEQFF. The CDR3 region has the DNA TGCGCCAGCAGCCTGGGACAGGGGGTAAATGAGCAGTTCTTC.

This clonotype was found many times. The J gene is TRBJ2-1, the V gene TRBV29-1; TRBD2 matches at 9 bases. Germline-derived CDR1 and CDR2 are SQVTM and ANQGSEA. CDR3 length: 17 amino acids. Unmatched junction bases numbered 21, after V lost 7 bases and J lost 8 bases. The CDR3 nucleotides read TGCAGCGCCAGCGGGGCTAGCGGGACCCCTCCAGCCGATGAGCAGTTCTTC. This gives the protein CSASGASGTPPADEQFF.

Only one count was recorded for this clonotype. A much larger clone sits a single nucleotide away, making a read error possible. The V call is TRBV9, the J call TRBJ2-2, with a tentative D call TRBD1 (5 bases). Germline V gene data show CDR1 as SGDLS and CDR2 as YYNGEE. CDR3 size: 16 residues. The CDR3 is CAGSVFGHPSAGELFF. The CDR3 bases are TGTGCCGGCAGCGTTTTTGGACACCCCAGCGCCGGGGAGCTGTTTTTT.

This clonotype was seen at least ten times. The chain carries TRBV4-1 and TRBJ2-2; 7 nucleotides match TRBD2. From germline, CDR1 is MGHRA and CDR2 YSYEKL. The CDR3 is 17 residues long. V was clipped by 5 bases and J by 6 bases; unmatched bases: 15. CDR3 sequence reads: CASSYAGVGKEAGELFF. CDR3 coding DNA: TGCGCCAGCAGCTACGCGGGGGTAGGGAAGGAAGCCGGGGAGCTGTTTTTT.